The 9 T cell receptor beta chains below all came from one sample that was sequenced in a study of blood T cell repertoires in COVID-19. Profiled with immunoSEQ multiplex PCR; TCRdb holds only in-frame clones, not every one. The sample has over 110,000 clones; about three quarters are singletons. Material for sequencing was peripheral blood. These receptors came from a woman aged 55 to 70 with acute or convalescent COVID-19.

This clone was seen once. The CDR3 loop is CASSPLSRNTEAFF. The CDR3 DNA follows: TGTGCCAGCAGTCCCCTAAGTCGGAACACTGAAGCTTTCTTT. This chain uses TRBV28 with TRBJ1-1; D uncertain. The CDR3 contains 14 residues. The ends were cut back, 5 bases at V and 1 base at J, with 11 bases in the middle. Germline CDR1 reads MDHEN; CDR2 reads SYDVKM.

The rearrangement joins TRBV11-2 to TRBJ1-2; TRBD1 matches 7 bases. Germline trimming cut 3 bases from V and 3 bases from J; bases unmatched to any gene: 10. This CDR3 has 16 amino acids. The germline V gene encodes CDR1 SGHAT and CDR2 FQNNGV. The CDR3 is CASSFALRDRDYGYTF. CDR3 bases: TGTGCCAGCAGCTTCGCTTTACGGGACAGAGACTATGGCTACACCTTC.

V and J are TRBV9 and TRBJ2-5; possibly TRBD1 for D (5 bases). The germline V gene encodes CDR1 SGDLS and CDR2 YYNGEE. The CDR3 consists of 14 residues. V was shortened by 3 bases and J by 2 bases, with 11 bases between the two germline ends. Here the CDR3 reads CASSGTGPQETQYF. The CDR3 DNA reads TGTGCCAGCAGCGGAACAGGACCTCAAGAGACCCAGTACTTC.

Here the CDR3 DNA reads TGTGCCAGCAGTGCCCCTCTCCCGAGACTAGCGGGAGGGCTACCTAGTAAGGAGCAGTTCTTC. Translated: CASSAPLPRLAGGLPSKEQFF. The rearrangement links TRBV28 to TRBJ2-1; 14 bases map to TRBD2. From germline, CDR1 is MDHEN and CDR2 SYDVKM. This CDR3 contains 21 residues. V trimming: 5 bases; J trimming: 10 bases; junction bases outside the gene matches: 25.

In DNA form, the CDR3 reads TGTGCCAGCAGCCAAGAGGGGCAGGGCGACGAGCAGTACTTC. It yields the protein CASSQEGQGDEQYF. The genes are TRBV14 and TRBJ2-7; D is perhaps TRBD1 (5 bases). Deletions cut 0 bases from V and 5 bases from J, with 11 bases between. The germline CDR1 and CDR2 sequences are SGHDN and FVKESK. This CDR3 has 14 residues.

This clone has more than one count but fewer than ten. This chain uses TRBV2 with TRBJ2-1; TRBD2 aligns across 7 bases. V lost 10 bases to trimming and J lost 8 bases; unmatched junction nucleotides: 5. The germline gives CDR1 SNHLY, CDR2 FYNNEI. This CDR3 region has 11 residues. The CDR3 sequence is CATRLADEQFF. CDR3 bases: TGTGCCACGCGACTAGCCGATGAGCAGTTCTTC.

This clone was counted a single time. The CDR3 reads CASSAGGSGGARTEAFF. As DNA, the CDR3 is TGCGCCAGCAGTGCTGGGGGAAGTGGGGGGGCGCGGACTGAAGCTTTCTTT. The chain uses TRBV10-2 and TRBJ1-1, with TRBD1 as a possible D gene (6 bases). The V gene lost 4 bases and the J gene lost 5 bases, with 23 bases spanning the gap. In germline, CDR1 is WSHSY, CDR2 SAAADI. The CDR3 is made up of 17 amino acids.

This chain links TRBV12-3 or TRBV12-4 with TRBJ1-5, with D maybe TRBD1 (5 bases). CDR3 length: 13 residues. Trimming removed 7 bases at V and 5 bases at J, with 12 bases between. This CDR3 reads CASTPGGYQPQHF. As DNA, the CDR3 is TGTGCCAGCACCCCGGGGGGATATCAGCCCCAGCATTTT.

The chain couples TRBV7-2 to TRBJ2-3; tentative D call: TRBD2 (6 bases). The V and J ends lost 5 bases and 6 bases respectively, with 15 bases between them. This CDR3 is built from 14 residues. Germline-derived CDR1 and CDR2 are SGHTA and FQGNSA. CDR3 nucleotide sequence: TGTGCCAGCAGCACACAACCCACTAGCGATACGCAGTATTTT. Translation: CASSTQPTSDTQYF.